Listed below are T cell receptor beta chains from one sample, sequenced in a study of blood T cell repertoires in COVID-19. TCRdb's copy holds only in-frame clones and misses some; the assay was immunoSEQ multiplex PCR. The data show about 70,000 clones, with more than 75% seen just once and 15% to 19% held by the top ten. Sequencing was performed on peripheral blood. The receptors originated from a human donor in a cohort sampled during active COVID-19. Both conserved end residues are part of each CDR3. A D gene is named only where the DNA matches it firmly. A row's size may be missing; if present it is once, few, many or a size class.

CDR3 DNA,CDR3 protein,D gene,clone size,V gene,J gene
TGTGCCAGCAGTTACTCCCTCCGGGACAGGGCCACCTACGAGCAGTACTTC,CASSYSLRDRATYEQYF,TRBD1,NA,TRBV6-2/TRBV6-3,TRBJ2-7
TGTGCCAGTAGTATCGGGGCCCGGACAGGTCTCACCGGGGAGCTGTTTTTT,CASSIGARTGLTGELFF,TRBD1,once,TRBV19,TRBJ2-2
TGTGCCAGCAGCCAACCAGGGTGGAGCACTGAAGCTTTCTTT,CASSQPGWSTEAFF,NA,once,TRBV3-1/TRBV3-2,TRBJ1-1
TGTGCCAGCAGTTACCATTGCAGGAAGGTTCGGTACTTC,CASSYHCRKVRYF,NA,NA,TRBV6-7,TRBJ2-7
TGTGCCAGCAGCCCAACAGGGACAGGGCGAAACTACGAGCAGTACTTC,CASSPTGTGRNYEQYF,TRBD1,NA,TRBV7-8,TRBJ2-7
TGTGCCAGCAGCTTTCCAGGGGGCGCTGGTAACTATGGCTACACCTTC,CASSFPGGAGNYGYTF,TRBD1,NA,TRBV5-5,TRBJ1-2
TGTGCCACCAGTGGACCGGGTGAAGAGACCCAGTACTTC,CATSGPGEETQYF,NA,NA,TRBV24-1,TRBJ2-5
TGCGCCAGCAGCACCCAGGGACTAGCGGGAGCCTATGAGCAGTTCTTC,CASSTQGLAGAYEQFF,TRBD2,NA,TRBV5-1,TRBJ2-1
TGTGCCAGCAGTTTAGGGCAGTGGAACACTGAAGCTTTCTTT,CASSLGQWNTEAFF,NA,once,TRBV27,TRBJ1-1
TGTGCCAGCAGCACTAACAGGGGGAATCAGCCCCAGCATTTT,CASSTNRGNQPQHF,TRBD1,few,TRBV7-8,TRBJ1-5
TGTGCCAGCTCACCCCTCCAGGGCCCGGGCACTGAAGCTTTCTTT,CASSPLQGPGTEAFF,NA,NA,TRBV18,TRBJ1-1
TGTGCCAGCAGTCCGACTAGCGGGAGAGGGGACGAGCAGTACTTC,CASSPTSGRGDEQYF,TRBD2,NA,TRBV7-9,TRBJ2-7
TGTGCCAGCAGCTTAAGACTAGCGGGAGGCACCGGGGAGCTGTTTTTT,CASSLRLAGGTGELFF,TRBD2,NA,TRBV7-6,TRBJ2-2
TGTGCCAGCAGCCTCCGGGACAGGGGGTTTTCTGGGGCCAACGTCCTGACTTTC,CASSLRDRGFSGANVLTF,TRBD1,NA,TRBV5-4,TRBJ2-6
TGCGCCAGCAGCTTACTAGCGGGGCCTCAAGAGACCCAGTACTTC,CASSLLAGPQETQYF,TRBD2,NA,TRBV5-1,TRBJ2-5
TGCAGCGTAGCAACAGGGGCAGACGGCTACACCTTC,CSVATGADGYTF,TRBD1,once,TRBV29-1,TRBJ1-2
TGTGCCATCACACAGGGGGTATGGGAACAGCCCCAGCATTTT,CAITQGVWEQPQHF,TRBD1,NA,TRBV6-5,TRBJ1-5
TGTGCCAGCAGTCCATCTGGGAGGCATTATGGCTACACCTTC,CASSPSGRHYGYTF,NA,NA,TRBV28,TRBJ1-2
TGTGCCAGCAGCAAGAGAGTACTCTCCGCTAGCGGCACCAACGAGCAGTACTTC,CASSKRVLSASGTNEQYF,TRBD2,NA,TRBV3-1/TRBV3-2,TRBJ2-7
TGTGCCTGGAGCGACAGGGGTGAAAAACTGTTTTTT,CAWSDRGEKLFF,TRBD1,once,TRBV30,TRBJ1-4
TGCAGCGTGGGGACTAGCGGGGGCTACAATGAGCAGTTCTTC,CSVGTSGGYNEQFF,TRBD2,NA,TRBV29-1,TRBJ2-1
TGTGCCAGTAAGCGGGACCGGGACACCGGGGAGCTGTTTTTT,CASKRDRDTGELFF,TRBD2,NA,TRBV19,TRBJ2-2
TGTGCCAGCAGTTTACTCTCTAGCGGGAAAGAGACCCAGTACTTC,CASSLLSSGKETQYF,TRBD2,NA,TRBV27,TRBJ2-5
TGTGCCAGTGACAGTTCTTTGGGGCCCCAGCATTTT,CASDSSLGPQHF,NA,NA,TRBV6-5,TRBJ1-5
TGTGCCACCACGGACAGTCTCCTGACCAATGAGCAGTTCTTC,CATTDSLLTNEQFF,NA,NA,TRBV10-3,TRBJ2-1
TGTGCCAGCAGCCAAACTGGGACTACAGGGTTGAGTGGCTACACCTTC,CASSQTGTTGLSGYTF,NA,NA,TRBV5-4,TRBJ1-2
TGTGCCAGCAGCTCGGGACTACCACCCAGAACCTACGAGCAGTACTTC,CASSSGLPPRTYEQYF,TRBD2,once,TRBV7-9,TRBJ2-7
TGTGCCAGCAGTAGTACGTCCGTCGGTGGCTACGAGCAGTACTTC,CASSSTSVGGYEQYF,NA,NA,TRBV6-2/TRBV6-3,TRBJ2-7